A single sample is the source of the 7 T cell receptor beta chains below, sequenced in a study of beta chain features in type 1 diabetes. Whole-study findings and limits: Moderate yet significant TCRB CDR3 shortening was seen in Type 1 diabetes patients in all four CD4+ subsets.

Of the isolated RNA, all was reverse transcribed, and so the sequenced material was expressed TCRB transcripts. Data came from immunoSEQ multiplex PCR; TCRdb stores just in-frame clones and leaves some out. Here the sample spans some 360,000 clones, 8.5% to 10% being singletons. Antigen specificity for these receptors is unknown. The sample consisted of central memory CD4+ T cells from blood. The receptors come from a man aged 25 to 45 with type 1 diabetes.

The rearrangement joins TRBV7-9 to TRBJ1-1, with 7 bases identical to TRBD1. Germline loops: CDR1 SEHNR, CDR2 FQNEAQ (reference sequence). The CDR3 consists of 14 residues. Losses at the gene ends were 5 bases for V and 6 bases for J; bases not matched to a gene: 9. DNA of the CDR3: TGTGCCAGCAGCCCGACGACAGGGACGGCTGAAGCTTTCTTT. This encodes CASSPTTGTAEAFF. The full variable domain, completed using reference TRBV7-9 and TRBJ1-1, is DTGVSQNPRHKITKRGQNVTFRCDPISEHNRLYWYRQTLGQGPEFLTYFQNEAQLEKSRLLSDRFSAERPKGSFSTLEIQRTEQGDSAMYLCASSPTTGTAEAFFGQGTRLTVV.

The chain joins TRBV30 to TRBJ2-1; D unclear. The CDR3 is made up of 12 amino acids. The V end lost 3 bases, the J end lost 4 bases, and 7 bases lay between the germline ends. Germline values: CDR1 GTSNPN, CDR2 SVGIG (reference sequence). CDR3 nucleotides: TGTGCCTGGAGGCGCGCATACAATGAGCAGTTCTTC. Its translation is CAWRRAYNEQFF.

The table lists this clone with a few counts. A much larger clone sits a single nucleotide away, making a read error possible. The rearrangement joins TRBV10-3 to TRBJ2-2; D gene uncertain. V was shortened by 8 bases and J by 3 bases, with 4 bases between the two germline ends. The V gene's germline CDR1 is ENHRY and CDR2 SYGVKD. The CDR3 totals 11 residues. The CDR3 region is CAIGDTGELFF. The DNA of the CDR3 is TGTGCCATCGGCGACACCGGGGAGCTGTTTTTT.

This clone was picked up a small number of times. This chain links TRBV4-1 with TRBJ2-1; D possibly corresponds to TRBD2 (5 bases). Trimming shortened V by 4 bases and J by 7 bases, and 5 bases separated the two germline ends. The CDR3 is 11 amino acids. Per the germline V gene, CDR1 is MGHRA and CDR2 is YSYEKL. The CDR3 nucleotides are TGCGCCAGCAGCCGCGGGAATGAGCAGTTCTTC. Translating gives CASSRGNEQFF.

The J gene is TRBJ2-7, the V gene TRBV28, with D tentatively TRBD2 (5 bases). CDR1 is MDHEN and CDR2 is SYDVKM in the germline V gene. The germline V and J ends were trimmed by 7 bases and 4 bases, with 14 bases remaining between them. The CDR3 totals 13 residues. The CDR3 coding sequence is TGTGCCAGCACCCCTCAGCTAGCTTACGAGCAGTACTTC. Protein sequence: CASTPQLAYEQYF.

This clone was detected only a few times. The DNA of the CDR3 is TGTGCCAGCAGCCAAGAGGGGGGAGTAGGCAATCAGCCCCAGCATTTT. Its protein product is CASSQEGGVGNQPQHF. The V call is TRBV4-2, the J call TRBJ1-5, with a tentative D call TRBD1 (5 bases). V lost 0 bases and J lost 2, with 11 bases in between. From germline, CDR1 is LGHNA and CDR2 YNFKEQ. CDR3 size: 16 residues.

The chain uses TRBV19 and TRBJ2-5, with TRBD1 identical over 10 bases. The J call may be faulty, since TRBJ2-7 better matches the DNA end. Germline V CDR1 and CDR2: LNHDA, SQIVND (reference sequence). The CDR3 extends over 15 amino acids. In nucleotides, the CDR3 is TGTGCCAGTAGTGTCCCCGGGACAGGGGCCCTCGAGCAGTACTTC. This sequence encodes CASSVPGTGALEQYF.